Shown below are 11 T cell receptor beta chains from a single sample sequenced in a study of CD8+CD57+ T cells in acquired aplastic anemia. The template used for profiling TCR beta VDJ and CDR3 was genomic DNA. TCRdb re-derived calls from the reads in MiXCR, one entry per CDR3 protein. The sample has about 180,000 distinct CDR3 sequences, around 63% seen once. Patients sequenced had flow cytometry evidence of CD8+CD57+ cell expansion. Material: sorted CD4+, CD8+, or CD8+CD57+ T cells (not recorded which) from PBMCs. These receptors were taken from a human donor with aplastic anemia.

Of note for this clonotype: Relative to the germline gene, one junction end is altered; a read error may explain this. The CDR3 region is CGATDRTYEQYF. The CDR3, as DNA: TGCGGTGCTACGGACAGGACCTACGAGCAGTACTTC. The chain links TRBV20-1 to TRBJ2-7; 7 bases agree with TRBD1. The CDR3 totals 12 residues. From germline, CDR1 is DFQATT and CDR2 SNEGSKA (reference sequence).

In this sample, this clonotype turned up a few times. V gene TRBV5-4 combines with J gene TRBJ2-5; tentatively, D is TRBD1 (7 bases). The J call may be mistaken, given a closer DNA end match to TRBJ2-7. Germline-derived CDR1 and CDR2 are SGHNT and YYREEE (reference sequence). The CDR3 has 14 amino acids. CDR3 sequence reads: CASSLAPGGYEQYF. Written as DNA, the CDR3 is TGTGCCAGCAGCTTGGCGCCAGGGGGGTACGAGCAGTACTTC.

The rearrangement joins TRBV7-3 to TRBJ2-3; 9 bases match TRBD2. This CDR3 is built from 17 residues. V shed 3 bases and J 4 bases; nucleotides not matched to a gene: 11. Germline CDR1 reads SGHTA; CDR2 reads FQGTGA. CDR3 loop: CASSLGPGLAQSDTQYF. Here the CDR3 DNA reads TGTGCCAGCAGCTTGGGACCGGGACTAGCCCAGTCAGATACGCAGTATTTT.

This clonotype has only one observation. The V and J genes are TRBV7-8 and TRBJ2-3; the D gene could be TRBD1 or TRBD2 (5 bases each). CDR1 SGHVS and CDR2 FQNEAQ come from the germline V gene. The CDR3 extends over 14 amino acids. V was shortened by 1 base and J by 4 bases, with 9 bases between the two germline ends. CDR3 sequence (DNA): TGTGCCAGCAGCTTAGAGAGGGACCCAGATACGCAGTATTTT. This gives the protein CASSLERDPDTQYF.

This clonotype was observed a single time. The rearrangement uses TRBV7-2 and TRBJ2-1, with D unresolved. This CDR3 contains 13 residues. V lost 3 bases and J 10 bases, leaving 13 bases between the germline ends. CDR1 SGHTA and CDR2 FQGNSA come from the germline V gene. The CDR3 loop reads CASSFRLATEQFF. CDR3 DNA sequence: TGTGCCAGCAGCTTCAGACTGGCAACCGAGCAGTTCTTC.

The genes are TRBV20-1 and TRBJ2-7; TRBD1 might be the D (6 bases). Germline loops: CDR1 DFQATT, CDR2 SNEGSKA (reference sequence). Trimming pared 5 bases from V and 1 base from J, leaving 12 bases between. The CDR3 totals 13 residues. This CDR3 is CSASQGGSYEQYF. The CDR3 region has the DNA TGCAGTGCTTCCCAAGGGGGATCCTACGAGCAGTACTTC.

The chain employs TRBV4-1 and TRBJ2-7, with TRBD2 as a possible D gene (6 bases). V was shortened by 1 base and J by 6 bases, with 10 bases between the two germline ends. CDR1 MGHRA and CDR2 YSYEKL come from the germline V gene. There are 13 residues in the CDR3. This CDR3 is CASSQVMEGEQYF. CDR3 DNA sequence: TGCGCCAGCAGCCAAGTTATGGAGGGCGAGCAGTACTTC.

The rearrangement uses TRBV5-1 and TRBJ2-7; 9 nucleotides agree with TRBD2. Germline assignment: CDR1 SGHRS and CDR2 YFSETQ. Germline trimming cut 2 bases from V and 4 bases from J; bases unmatched to any gene: 7. The CDR3 length is 15 residues. CDR3 amino acids: CASSLVPSGNYEQYF. CDR3 bases: TGCGCCAGCAGCTTAGTTCCTAGCGGGAATTACGAGCAGTACTTC.

V usage is TRBV6-2 or TRBV6-3 and J usage is TRBJ2-3, with D perhaps matching TRBD2 (6 bases). The germline CDR1 and CDR2 sequences are MNHEY and SVGEGT. The germline V and J ends were trimmed by 0 bases and 1 base, with 11 bases remaining between them. CDR3 length: 16 amino acids. The CDR3 is CASSYSIRERTDTQYF. DNA for the CDR3: TGTGCCAGCAGTTACTCGATCCGGGAGCGCACAGATACGCAGTATTTT.

With regard to this clonotype: This may stem from a read error, because a much larger clone lies one nucleotide away. Because it lacks the conserved phenylalanine or tryptophan at the end, this CDR3 is likely a read error. The rearrangement joins TRBV5-4 to TRBJ1-2; a weak D match, TRBD1 (5 bases). Germline lookup yields CDR1 SGHNT and CDR2 YYREEE (reference sequence). V lost 4 bases to trimming and J lost 3 bases, with 10 bases between them. CDR3 length equals 13 residues. For the CDR3, the DNA is TGTGCCAGCAGCAAAGGGGAGGACTATGGCTACACCCTC. It specifies CASSKGEDYGYTL.

The V gene is TRBV15, the J gene TRBJ1-4, with TRBD1 as a possible D gene (5 bases). V was cut by 4 bases and J by 3 bases, with 12 bases left in between. Looked up from germline, CDR1 is LNHNV and CDR2 is YYDKDF (reference sequence). There are 15 residues in the CDR3. The CDR3 nucleotides are TGTGCCACCAGCACAGCCGACAGAGCTAATGAAAAACTGTTTTTT. It yields the protein CATSTADRANEKLFF. Supplemented by reference TRBV15 and TRBJ1-4, the full variable domain reads DAMVIQNPRYQVTQFGKPVTLSCSQTLNHNVMYWYQQKSSQAPKLLFHYYDKDFNNEADTPDNFQSRRPNTSFCFLDIRSPGLGDTAMYLCATSTADRANEKLFFGSGTQLSVL.